The 20 T cell receptor beta chains listed next were all sequenced from one sample in a study of T cell changes during pregnancy in multiple sclerosis. Using immunoSEQ multiplex PCR, the repertoire was profiled, and TCRdb retains in-frame clones only, with some absent. The data show under 95,000 clones, approximately 92% seen once. Sequencing used peripheral blood, obtained in the second trimester of pregnancy. The receptors here all came from a female donor with multiple sclerosis, enrolled in a pregnancy study.

The gene calls are TRBV23-1 and TRBJ2-1, with D possibly TRBD2 on 5 matching bases. TRBV23-1 is annotated as an ORF whose role is uncertain. The CDR3 loop spans 18 amino acids. V lost 5 bases and J 8 bases, leaving 28 bases between the germline ends. CDR3 nucleotide sequence: TGCGCCAGCAGTACTCCCAATCGACTAACCACCCACACACATGAGCAGTTCTTC. Translated: CASSTPNRLTTHTHEQFF.

This chain links TRBV27 with TRBJ1-1; tentatively, D is TRBD1 (5 bases). CDR1 and CDR2 from the germline V gene are MNHEY and SMNVEV (reference sequence). The V end was cut by 11 bases, the J end by 7 bases, with 20 bases between. CDR3 length: 13 residues. The CDR3: CAAGTQGSLEAFF. For the CDR3, the DNA is TGTGCCGCCGGGACTCAGGGTTCCCTTGAAGCTTTCTTT.

V gene TRBV27 combines with J gene TRBJ1-3; TRBD1 is a possible D gene (6 bases). The CDR3 loop spans 16 amino acids. The V gene lost 6 bases and the J gene lost 0 bases, with 15 bases spanning the gap. The germline V gene has CDR1 MNHEY and CDR2 SMNVEV (reference sequence). The CDR3 region is CASSPVGGTSGNTIYF. Here the CDR3 DNA reads TGTGCCAGCAGCCCTGTAGGGGGAACCTCTGGAAACACCATATATTTT.

The table lists this clone with a count of one. The J gene is TRBJ1-6, the V gene TRBV5-1; TRBD1 might be the D (6 bases). CDR1 is SGHRS, CDR2 YFSETQ, per germline. The V and J ends lost 4 bases and 9 bases respectively, with 14 bases between them. There are 14 residues in the CDR3. The CDR3 bases are TGCGCCAGCAGCACTGAACAGGGTCGTTCACCCCTCCACTTT. Residues: CASSTEQGRSPLHF.

This sequence joins TRBV21-1 and TRBJ2-7; the table assigns TRBD1, which was not confirmed against the DNA. TRBV21-1 is an annotated pseudogene. The CDR3 is 17 amino acids. The CDR3 protein is CASSKDQPGHLYYEQYF. In DNA form, the CDR3 reads TGTGCCAGCAGCAAAGACCAGCCGGGACACCTATACTACGAGCAGTACTTC.

The rearrangement uses TRBV19 and TRBJ2-7; D possibly corresponds to TRBD1 (5 bases). CDR1 and CDR2 from the germline V gene are LNHDA and SQIVND (reference sequence). The CDR3 covers 16 residues. Trimming removed 7 bases from V and 4 bases from J, with 23 bases in between. CDR3 region: CASTECPDSQVYEQYF. In DNA form, the CDR3 reads TGTGCCAGTACCGAGTGTCCCGACAGTCAGGTTTACGAGCAGTACTTC.

Remarks on this clone: Sequence at one end of the junction differs from germline and may be a read error. This sequence joins TRBV30 and TRBJ2-1; D perhaps matches TRBD1 (5 bases). The V gene's germline CDR1 is GTSNPN and CDR2 SVGIG (reference sequence). The CDR3 sequence is 14 residues long. CDR3 nucleotide sequence: TGTGCATGGAAGAGTAAGGGGCAGTACAATGAGCAGTTCTTC. Protein: CAWKSKGQYNEQFF.

The rearrangement joins TRBV29-1 to TRBJ2-1; 8 bases agree with TRBD2. This CDR3 has 13 amino acids. Looked up from germline, CDR1 is SQVTM and CDR2 is ANQGSEA. J gave up 5 bases and V 7 bases, and 7 bases lay outside the gene matches. DNA of the CDR3: TGCAGCGGAGGGACTAGATTTAACAATGAGCAGTTCTTC. Translated, it gives CSGGTRFNNEQFF.

The V and J genes are TRBV7-9 and TRBJ1-1, with 9 positions matching TRBD1. Germline lookup yields CDR1 SEHNR and CDR2 FQNEAQ (reference sequence). With V trimmed by 1 base and J by 3 bases, 6 bases remained unmatched. The CDR3 is made up of 16 amino acids. The CDR3 reads CASSLGDRESDTEAFF. The CDR3 nucleotides read TGTGCCAGCAGCTTAGGGGACAGGGAGTCGGACACTGAAGCTTTCTTT. Supplemented by reference TRBV7-9 and TRBJ1-1, the full variable domain reads DTGVSQNPRHKITKRGQNVTFRCDPISEHNRLYWYRQTLGQGPEFLTYFQNEAQLEKSRLLSDRFSAERPKGSFSTLEIQRTEQGDSAMYLCASSLGDRESDTEAFFGQGTRLTVV.

The chain has TRBV7-9 and TRBJ2-3, with 10 bases aligning to TRBD2. Germline CDR1 is SEHNR and CDR2 is FQNEAQ (reference sequence). The CDR3 has 15 residues. V was pared by 5 bases and J by 0 bases, with 2 bases of the junction left unmatched. The CDR3 bases are TGTGCCAGCAGCGAGACTAGCGGGAGCACAGATACGCAGTATTTT. This codes for CASSETSGSTDTQYF.

This chain links TRBV27 with TRBJ2-7, with 7 positions matching TRBD1. The germline CDR1 and CDR2 sequences are MNHEY and SMNVEV (reference sequence). The CDR3 consists of 14 residues. The V gene end was trimmed by 5 bases and the J gene end by 2 bases; junction bases not matched to a gene: 6. The chain's CDR3 is CASSLGQDTYEQYF. The CDR3 DNA follows: TGTGCCAGCAGTCTCGGACAGGATACCTACGAGCAGTACTTC.

DNA of the CDR3: TGTGCCAGCAGTACCGGACTAGCGGACTTCTACGAGCAGTACTTC. Its translation is CASSTGLADFYEQYF. The chain employs TRBV6-5 and TRBJ2-7; 10 bases align to TRBD2. The CDR3 extends over 15 amino acids. With V trimmed by 5 bases and J by 3 bases, 7 bases remained unmatched. CDR1 and CDR2 from the germline V gene are MNHEY and SVGAGI.

V gene TRBV27 combines with J gene TRBJ2-7; 8 positions match TRBD2. This CDR3 has 17 residues. The V gene end was trimmed by 0 bases and the J gene end by 0 bases; junction bases not matched to a gene: 7. Germline values: CDR1 MNHEY, CDR2 SMNVEV (reference sequence). CDR3 amino acids: CASSLSPGRGDSYEQYF. CDR3 DNA sequence: TGTGCCAGCAGTTTATCTCCCGGGCGGGGGGACTCCTACGAGCAGTACTTC.

The chain employs TRBV2 and TRBJ2-7, with a weak D call TRBD1 (6 bases). Trimming removed 10 bases at V and 6 bases at J, with 13 bases between. The CDR3 runs 11 residues. Germline CDR1 and CDR2: SNHLY and FYNNEI. The CDR3 spells CATGQYGEQYF. DNA for the CDR3: TGTGCCACCGGACAGTATGGCGAGCAGTACTTC. The whole variable domain, remainder taken from reference TRBV2 and TRBJ2-7, is EPEVTQTPSHQVTQMGQEVILRCVPISNHLYFYWYRQILGQKVEFLVSFYNNEISEKSEIFDDQFSVERPDGSNFTLKIRSTKLEDSAMYFCATGQYGEQYFGPGTRLTVT.

V and J are TRBV28 and TRBJ2-5; a weak D match, TRBD1 (6 bases). CDR1 and CDR2 from the germline V gene are MDHEN and SYDVKM. Trimming cost V 6 bases and J 2 bases, with 10 bases left between them. The length of the CDR3 is 13 residues. CDR3 sequence (DNA): TGTGCCAGCAGCCGGACAGTACAAGAGACCCAGTACTTC. Its translation: CASSRTVQETQYF.

The chain joins TRBV5-1 to TRBJ2-5; TRBD1 is a possible D gene (6 bases). Germline V gene data show CDR1 as SGHRS and CDR2 as YFSETQ. Trimming removed 5 bases from V and 3 bases from J, with 11 bases in between. This CDR3 region has 13 residues. The CDR3 is CASSPQGEETQYF. In DNA, the CDR3 is TGCGCCAGCAGTCCACAGGGAGAAGAGACCCAGTACTTC.

V is TRBV18 and J is TRBJ2-7, with 7 nucleotides matching TRBD1. The V and J ends lost 2 bases and 0 bases, in that order; junction bases with no gene match: 1. Germline values: CDR1 KGHSH, CDR2 LQKENI. This CDR3 region has 14 residues. CDR3 sequence: CASSPWDSSYEQYF. DNA of the CDR3: TGTGCCAGCTCACCATGGGACAGCTCCTACGAGCAGTACTTC.

The CDR3 sequence is CASSLPTGTGNTEAFF. CDR3 bases: TGTGCCAGCAGCCTACCGACCGGGACAGGGAATACTGAAGCTTTCTTT. The J gene is TRBJ1-1, the V gene TRBV7-2, with TRBD1 matching 9 bases. The CDR3 spans 16 residues. J lost 5 bases, V lost 5 bases, and 12 bases had no gene match. Germline CDR1 SGHTA, CDR2 FQGNSA.

The rearrangement joins TRBV4-2 to TRBJ2-3, with no clear D. Trimming stripped 0 bases from V and 9 bases from J, with 13 bases between. Germline V CDR1 and CDR2: LGHNA, YNFKEQ. The CDR3 covers 14 residues. CDR3 residues: CASSQDGVAETQYF. CDR3 nucleotides: TGTGCCAGCAGCCAAGACGGTGTAGCCGAAACGCAGTATTTT.

The CDR3 spells CASSWDSLSGNTIYF. The DNA for the CDR3 is TGTGCCAGCAGTTGGGACAGCCTCTCTGGAAACACCATATATTTT. The chain recombines TRBV2 with TRBJ1-3, with 7 positions matching TRBD1. After removal of 5 bases from V and 0 bases from J, the junction contained 4 bases not matched to a gene. Germline CDR1 SNHLY, CDR2 FYNNEI. The CDR3 has 15 amino acids.